This paragraph covers one TCR beta chain sequence. Per germline, CDR1 MDHEN and CDR2 SYDVKM. This CDR3 is 17 amino acids long. The V segment lost 8 bases and the J segment 0 bases; nucleotides outside the gene matches: 12. This record comes from a study of blood T cell repertoires in COVID-19. As handled by the study authors: It was from reference gene primer amplification that nucleated cell counts were estimated. TCRdb keeps only in-frame clones here, not all; method: immunoSEQ multiplex PCR. The V and J calls and the clone size are those of that table, but D and trimming were determined from the DNA. The sample has about 230,000 clones, roughly 82% seen once.

Sequencing input: peripheral blood. The source of this sequence is a woman between 35 and 50 years old who had recovered from COVID-19. V gene TRBV28 combines with J gene TRBJ1-4; 7 bases match TRBD1. In DNA form, the CDR3 reads TGTGCCAGCTCCACCGGGACAGTCCTTACAACTAATGAAAAACTGTTTTTT. Encoded protein: CASSTGTVLTTNEKLFF.